These 25 T cell receptor beta chains came from one sample sequenced in a study of T cells in Graves' hyperthyroidism and ophthalmopathy. Researchers amplified the TCR beta CDR3 regions from RNA transcripts. The HTBI set primed first-round TCR CDR3 RT-PCR. MiXCR was run by TCRdb on the multiplex PCR reads, yielding one entry per CDR3 protein. The sample gives over 45,000 distinct CDR3 sequences, around half of which show up once; around 11% is in the top ten. Sequencing used blood. The receptors here all came from a woman in her 30s with Graves' ophthalmopathy.

The chain has TRBV11-1 and TRBJ2-1; the match to TRBD2 covers 11 bases. CDR3 size: 14 residues. From germline, CDR1 is SGHAT and CDR2 FQDESV (reference sequence). V shed 7 bases, J shed 9 bases, and the junction held 8 bases outside the gene matches. In DNA form, the CDR3 reads TGTGCCAGCACCTCAGGTGGGACTAGCGGTGAGCAGTTCTTC. This gives the protein CASTSGGTSGEQFF.

The CDR3, as DNA: TGTGCTAGTGGTTTCGGCACCCCCTACGAGCAGTACTTC. This gives the protein CASGFGTPYEQYF. The chain has TRBV12-5 and TRBJ2-7, with D unclear. V was pared by 3 bases and J by 2 bases, with 8 bases between. The length of the CDR3 is 13 residues. The germline V gene encodes CDR1 LGHNT and CDR2 FRNRAP.

This clonotype was seen many times. The rearrangement joins TRBV6-1 to TRBJ1-2; 7 bases agree with TRBD1. Unmatched junction bases numbered 15, after V lost 7 bases and J lost 7 bases. This CDR3 spans 15 amino acids. Germline values: CDR1 MNHNS, CDR2 SASEGT. CDR3 residues: CASTSSGQGEVGYTF. The CDR3 DNA reads as TGTGCCAGCACTTCTTCGGGGCAGGGGGAGGTTGGCTACACCTTC.

V usage is TRBV6-4 and J usage is TRBJ2-6; a weak D match, TRBD2 (5 bases). Trimming took off 3 bases at V and 0 bases at J, with 6 bases between the two ends. Germline V gene data show CDR1 as MRHNA and CDR2 as SNTAGT. The CDR3 extends over 15 amino acids. The CDR3 DNA follows: TGTGCCAGCAGTGAAGAGGGCTCTGGGGCCAACGTCCTGACTTTC. It translates to CASSEEGSGANVLTF.

Within the sample, this clonotype is medium-sized. The V gene is TRBV24-1, the J gene TRBJ2-1; D uncertain. Trimming took 5 bases from V and 0 from J, leaving 10 bases between them. The germline gives CDR1 KGHDR, CDR2 SFDVKD. The CDR3 is made up of 15 amino acids. CDR3 in DNA: TGTGCCACCAGTGTTGACTTGAGCTCCTACAATGAGCAGTTCTTC. Its translation is CATSVDLSSYNEQFF.

With respect to this clonotype: The germline gene is not matched at one end of the junction; a read error may be the cause. The chain uses TRBV11-2 and TRBJ2-7, with a possible D match to TRBD1 (6 bases). Germline lookup yields CDR1 SGHAT and CDR2 FQNNGV. The CDR3 spans 15 residues. This CDR3 is CASSPTGHFTYKQYF. As DNA, the CDR3 is TGTGCCAGCAGCCCTACAGGGCACTTCACCTACAAGCAGTACTTC.

As concerns this clonotype: An end of the junction differs from the germline gene, which may be a read error. The chain employs TRBV7-2 and TRBJ1-4; D gene uncertain. The CDR3 extends over 13 amino acids. CDR1 is SGHTA, CDR2 FQGNSA, per germline. The CDR3 loop is CASGPGVGEKRFF. Written as DNA, the CDR3 is TGTGCCAGCGGCCCCGGTGTGGGTGAAAAACGGTTTTTT.

About this clonotype itself: The conserved phenylalanine or tryptophan normally closing the CDR3 is absent here, so this likely arose from a read error. The chain joins TRBV28 to TRBJ1-2; D ambiguous. Trimming cost V 5 bases and J 7 bases, with 11 bases left between them. Germline V gene sequence: CDR1 MDHEN, CDR2 SYDVKM. The CDR3 length is 12 residues. The CDR3 DNA sequence: TGTGCCAGCAGTGTATCGGCAGGTGGCTACACCTGC. Its protein product is CASSVSAGGYTC.

In DNA form, the CDR3 reads TGTGCCAGCAGCCCACAGGCCGCTCGGGGGGCGAACACTGAAGCTTTCTTT. The encoded protein is CASSPQAARGANTEAFF. The chain uses TRBV7-8 and TRBJ1-1; D may be TRBD1 (6 bases). The length of the CDR3 is 17 residues. V was shortened by 5 bases and J by 1 base, with 20 bases between the two germline ends. Germline V gene data show CDR1 as SGHVS and CDR2 as FQNEAQ.

By share, this clonotype ranks as medium-sized. This chain joins TRBV29-1 and TRBJ2-7; the D call may be TRBD1 or TRBD2 (5 bases each). Germline V lookup: CDR1 SQVTM, CDR2 ANQGSEA. The V gene lost 5 bases and the J gene lost 5 bases, with 16 bases spanning the gap. The CDR3 length is 13 residues. The CDR3 region has the DNA TGCAGCGTTCAACCGGACATGGGGGACGAGCAGTACTTC. Translating gives CSVQPDMGDEQYF.

CDR3 protein: CASSLARGGETEAFF. DNA of the CDR3: TGTGCCAGCAGCTTAGCTAGGGGAGGCGAGACTGAAGCTTTCTTT. The chain couples TRBV7-9 to TRBJ1-1; TRBD1 is a possible D gene (5 bases). CDR3 length: 15 amino acids. Trimming removed 0 bases at V and 5 bases at J, with 13 bases between. Germline V gene data show CDR1 as SEHNR and CDR2 as FQNEAQ (reference sequence).

This clonotype was observed many times. This chain links TRBV5-1 with TRBJ2-2, with 8 bases fitting TRBD1. Unmatched junction bases numbered 2, after V lost 4 bases and J lost 6 bases. The germline V gene encodes CDR1 SGHRS and CDR2 YFSETQ. The CDR3 loop spans 13 amino acids. CDR3 nucleotides: TGCGCCAGCAGCCCACAGGGGGCCGGGGAGCTGTTTTTT. Translated, it gives CASSPQGAGELFF.

This clonotype has a count of ten or more. V is TRBV19 and J is TRBJ2-1, with D possibly matching TRBD2 (5 bases). V lost 5 bases to trimming and J lost 9 bases, with 11 bases between them. The germline gives CDR1 LNHDA, CDR2 SQIVND (reference sequence). The CDR3 runs to 12 residues. CDR3 loop: CASSPGLGEQFF. DNA of the CDR3: TGTGCCAGTAGTCCCGGACTTGGTGAGCAGTTCTTC.

Note on this clonotype: Relative to the germline gene, one junction end is altered; a read error may explain this. The chain has TRBV10-3 and TRBJ1-1; D may be TRBD1 (5 bases). Germline V gives CDR1 ENHRY, CDR2 SYGVKD. This CDR3 contains 15 residues. The chain's CDR3 is CASSTLGGPYTEAFF. Here the CDR3 DNA reads TGTGCCAGCAGTACCCTTGGGGGACCTTACACTGAAGCTTTCTTT.

This rearrangement joins TRBV2 to TRBJ2-7; D is tentatively TRBD1 or TRBD2 (5 bases each). Germline V gene sequence: CDR1 SNHLY, CDR2 FYNNEI. V lost 3 bases and J 10 bases, leaving 16 bases between the germline ends. CDR3 length equals 13 residues. The CDR3 sequence: CASSEDPGADQYF. Here the CDR3 DNA reads TGTGCCAGCAGTGAGGATCCCGGGGCAGACCAGTACTTC.

The chain carries TRBV20-1 and TRBJ1-1; D remains ambiguous. Germline loops: CDR1 DFQATT, CDR2 SNEGSKA (reference sequence). Trimming stripped 0 bases from V and 3 bases from J, with 11 bases between. The CDR3 is 14 residues long. CDR3 in DNA: TGCAGTGCTAGAGAGCCGGGGTCACACACTGAAGCTTTCTTT. This codes for CSAREPGSHTEAFF.

The rearrangement links TRBV20-1 to TRBJ2-7; D call uncertain. This CDR3 is 12 amino acids long. V shed 3 bases and J shed 4 bases, with 10 bases lying between them. Per germline, CDR1 DFQATT and CDR2 SNEGSKA (reference sequence). CDR3 region: CSARPLGYEQYF. As DNA, the CDR3 is TGCAGTGCTAGGCCCTTAGGATACGAGCAGTACTTC.

The chain links TRBV9 to TRBJ2-5; tentative D call: TRBD1 (6 bases). Germline assignment: CDR1 SGDLS and CDR2 YYNGEE. The length of the CDR3 is 16 residues. V was cut by 0 bases and J by 5 bases, with 17 bases left in between. In DNA, the CDR3 is TGTGCCAGCAGCGTAGACGGGGCGGGCCAGGGGGAGACCCAGTACTTC. This codes for CASSVDGAGQGETQYF.

This clonotype was seen repeatedly, ten times or more. V is TRBV2 and J is TRBJ2-2; a possible D gene is TRBD2 (6 bases). The germline V gene has CDR1 SNHLY and CDR2 FYNNEI. This CDR3 region has 15 residues. Between the trimmed V and J ends, which lost 8 bases and 3 bases, there was a span of 16 bases. The CDR3 DNA follows: TGTGCCAGCCTCCGGGAGCTTCACTACACCGGGGAGCTGTTTTTT. It codes for CASLRELHYTGELFF. The entire variable domain, with the rest obtained from reference TRBV2 and TRBJ2-2, is as follows: EPEVTQTPSHQVTQMGQEVILRCVPISNHLYFYWYRQILGQKVEFLVSFYNNEISEKSEIFDDQFSVERPDGSNFTLKIRSTKLEDSAMYFCASLRELHYTGELFFGEGSRLTVL.

In its sample, this clonotype was seen many times. The V call is TRBV6-1, the J call TRBJ1-2; the D gene is possibly TRBD1 (5 bases). V dropped 8 bases and J dropped 3 bases, with 10 bases sitting between them. This CDR3 has 12 amino acids. Germline V gene lookup returns CDR1 MNHNS and CDR2 SASEGT. The CDR3 region has the DNA TGTGCCAGCTCGGACACAGACTATGGCTACACCTTC. Translated, it gives CASSDTDYGYTF.

This clonotype was recorded at least ten times. The chain combines TRBV5-6 with TRBJ1-2, with 8 bases aligning to TRBD1. Germline CDR1 reads SGHDT; CDR2 reads YYEEEE. The V and J ends lost 2 bases and 7 bases, in that order; junction bases with no gene match: 7. The CDR3 covers 14 residues. CDR3 loop: CASSFQGADAGYTF. CDR3 coding DNA: TGTGCCAGCAGCTTTCAGGGGGCCGATGCTGGCTACACCTTC. Complete variable domain (other parts from reference TRBV5-6 and TRBJ1-2): DAGVTQSPTHLIKTRGQQVTLRCSPKSGHDTVSWYQQALGQGPQFIFQYYEEEERQRGNFPDRFSGHQFPNYSSELNVNALLLGDSALYLCASSFQGADAGYTFGSGTRLTVV.

This clonotype was observed many times. The rearrangement joins TRBV4-1 to TRBJ2-5, with 7 nucleotides matching TRBD1. CDR3 length equals 14 residues. In germline, CDR1 is MGHRA, CDR2 YSYEKL. Unmatched junction bases numbered 8, after V lost 4 bases and J lost 6 bases. The CDR3 here is CASSPGTAHQTQYF. In DNA, the CDR3 is TGCGCCAGCAGCCCGGGGACAGCTCACCAGACCCAGTACTTC.

V is TRBV7-2 and J is TRBJ2-7; D might be TRBD2 (5 bases). V was clipped by 5 bases and J by 7 bases, with 18 bases between them. There are 14 residues in the CDR3. Germline V gene lookup returns CDR1 SGHTA and CDR2 FQGNSA. The CDR3 DNA is TGTGCCAGCAGCCCCCGGTTCTTGGGCGGGGAGCAGTACTTC. Translated, it gives CASSPRFLGGEQYF.

This clonotype was detected once. The junction differs from germline at one of its ends, possibly a read error. The J gene is TRBJ1-6, the V gene TRBV5-6; 11 bases fit TRBD1. Looked up from germline, CDR1 is SGHDT and CDR2 is YYEEEE. CDR3 length: 15 amino acids. The CDR3 protein is CASSLGTGGNSPPHF. The DNA for the CDR3 is TGTGCCAGCAGCTTGGGGACAGGGGGCAATTCACCCCCCCACTTT.

The rearrangement links TRBV12-3 or TRBV12-4 to TRBJ2-5; a weak D match, TRBD2 (6 bases). Deletions cut 3 bases from V and 5 bases from J, with 13 bases between. The CDR3 loop spans 14 amino acids. The CDR3, as DNA: TGTGCCAGCAGTTTGCTGGGGGGTCGGGAGACCCAGTACTTC. It encodes CASSLLGGRETQYF.